This note documents a single T cell receptor beta chain sequence. Its antigen is not known. One to two pinch biopsies were taken from the rectum during colonoscopy. The CDR3 has 16 amino acids. J was trimmed by 7 bases and V by 2 bases; bases with no gene match: 13. Germline assignment: CDR1 LGHNT and CDR2 FRNRAP. Samples were sequenced at Survey level, maximum 500,000 reads. Clones were sequenced by immunoSEQ multiplex PCR, and TCRdb holds only the in-frame ones, with some missing. The sample lists 17,000 or so clones; about 76% were seen once. These data originate in a study of pediatric ulcerative colitis. The study's findings and limits: A couple of patients had blood samples with substantially reduced template counts.

This TCR derives from a girl between 5 and 17 years old with moderate ulcerative colitis. The chain carries TRBV12-5 and TRBJ2-5; 7 nucleotides line up with TRBD1. Sequenced material: gut tissue. The CDR3 loop is CASGLTPGTVVSTQYF. The CDR3, as DNA: TGTGCTAGTGGTTTGACGCCCGGGACAGTGGTTTCGACCCAGTACTTC. The variable domain in full, completed from reference TRBV12-5 and TRBJ2-5, reads DARVTQTPRHKVTEMGQEVTMRCQPILGHNTVFWYRQTMMQGLELLAYFRNRAPLDDSGMPKDRFSAEMPDATLATLKIQPSEPRDSAVYFCASGLTPGTVVSTQYFGPGTRLLVL.